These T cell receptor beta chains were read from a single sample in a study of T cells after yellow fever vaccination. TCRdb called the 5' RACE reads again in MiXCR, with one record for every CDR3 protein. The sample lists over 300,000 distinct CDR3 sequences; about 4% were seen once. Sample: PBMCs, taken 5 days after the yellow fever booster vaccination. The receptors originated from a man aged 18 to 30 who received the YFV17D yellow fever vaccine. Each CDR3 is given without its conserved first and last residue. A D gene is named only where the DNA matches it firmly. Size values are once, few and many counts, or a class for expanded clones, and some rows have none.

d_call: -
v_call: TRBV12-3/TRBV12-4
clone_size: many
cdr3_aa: ASSRDTGNTEAF

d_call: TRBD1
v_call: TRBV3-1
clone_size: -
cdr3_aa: ATARQGRFFIIHTEAF

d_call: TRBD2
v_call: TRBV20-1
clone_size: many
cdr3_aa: SAASGRGDTQY

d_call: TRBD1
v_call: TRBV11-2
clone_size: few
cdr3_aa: ASSKTPSTGLRNTEAF

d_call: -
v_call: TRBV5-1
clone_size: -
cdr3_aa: ASSLLQEGNEKLF

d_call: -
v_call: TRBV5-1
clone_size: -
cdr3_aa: ASRTVGTGELF

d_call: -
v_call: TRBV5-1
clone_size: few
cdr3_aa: ASSSGQYQETQY

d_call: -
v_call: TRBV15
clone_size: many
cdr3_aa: ATSRDGGANTEAF

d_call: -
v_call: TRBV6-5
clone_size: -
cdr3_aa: ASRHSGTDTDTQY

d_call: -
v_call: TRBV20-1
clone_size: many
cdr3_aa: SARDIQAHNSPLH

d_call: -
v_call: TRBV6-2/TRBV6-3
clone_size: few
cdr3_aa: ASSYWDSPLH

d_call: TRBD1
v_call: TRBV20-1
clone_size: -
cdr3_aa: SARDVGQGVSGANVLT

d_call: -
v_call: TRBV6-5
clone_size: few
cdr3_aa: ASSYSISDTQY

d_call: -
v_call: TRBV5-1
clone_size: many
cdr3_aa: ASSLAPSYNEQF

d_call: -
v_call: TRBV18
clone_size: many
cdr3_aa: ASSPGTSSYEQY

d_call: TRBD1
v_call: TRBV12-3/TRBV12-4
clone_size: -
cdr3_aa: ASRPNRVGGRGYT

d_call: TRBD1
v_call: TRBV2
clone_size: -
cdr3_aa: ASKAAGGTDSGNTIY

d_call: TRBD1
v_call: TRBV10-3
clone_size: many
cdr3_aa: ASGRGLDYGYT

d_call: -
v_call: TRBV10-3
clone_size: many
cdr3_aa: AIAVGDLGTEAF

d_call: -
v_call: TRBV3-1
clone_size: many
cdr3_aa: ASSQGVNDQPQH

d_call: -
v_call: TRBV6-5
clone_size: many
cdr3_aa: ASSSAVGETQY

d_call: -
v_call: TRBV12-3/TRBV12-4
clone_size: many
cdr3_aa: ASSFGYGYT

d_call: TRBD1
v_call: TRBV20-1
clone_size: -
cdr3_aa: SANGQADNEQF

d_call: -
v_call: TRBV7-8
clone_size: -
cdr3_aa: ASSLGGFPEGYT

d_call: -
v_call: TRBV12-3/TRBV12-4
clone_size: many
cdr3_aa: ASSLGPQGYEQY

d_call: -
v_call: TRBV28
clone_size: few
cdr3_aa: ASEINTEAF

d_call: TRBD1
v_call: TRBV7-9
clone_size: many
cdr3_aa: ASSSPRTGSFETQY

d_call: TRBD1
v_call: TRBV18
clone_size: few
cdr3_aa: ASSPTGEVTEAF

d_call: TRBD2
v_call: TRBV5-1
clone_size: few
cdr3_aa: ASSTVAGNTGELF

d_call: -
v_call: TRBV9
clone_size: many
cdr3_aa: ASSVEVGAGNTIY

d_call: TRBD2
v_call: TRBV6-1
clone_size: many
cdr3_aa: ASNSGTSGYNEQF

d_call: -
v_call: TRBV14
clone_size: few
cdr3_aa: ASSQEGRGYGYT

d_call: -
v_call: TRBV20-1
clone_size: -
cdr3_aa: SAPRSDNEQF

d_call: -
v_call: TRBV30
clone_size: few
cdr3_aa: AGIDGGREKLF

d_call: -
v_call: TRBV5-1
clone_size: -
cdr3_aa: ASKEQGSGEQY

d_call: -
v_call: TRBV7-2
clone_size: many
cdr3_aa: ASSFEGYNEQF

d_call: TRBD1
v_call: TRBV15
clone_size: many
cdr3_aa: ATAQQGAETQY

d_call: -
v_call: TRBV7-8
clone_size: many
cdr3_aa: ASSLAGGTNEKLF

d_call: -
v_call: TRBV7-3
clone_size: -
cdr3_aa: ASSLTESYEQY

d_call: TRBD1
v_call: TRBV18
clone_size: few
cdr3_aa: ASSRLPGQRFYEQY

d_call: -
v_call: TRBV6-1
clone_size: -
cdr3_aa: ASSVDGMNQPQH

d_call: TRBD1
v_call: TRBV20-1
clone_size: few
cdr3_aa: SASFTGGAGANVLT

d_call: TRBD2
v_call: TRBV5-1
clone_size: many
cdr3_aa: ASSLSSGGSYNEQF

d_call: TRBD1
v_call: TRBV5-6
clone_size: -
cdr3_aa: ASSPGQGRKETQY

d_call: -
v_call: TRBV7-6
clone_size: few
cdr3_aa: ASSPTGDQETQY

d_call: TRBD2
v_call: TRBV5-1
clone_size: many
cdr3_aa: ASSLGLARNTGELF